What follows are 9 T cell receptor beta chains derived from one specimen sequenced in a study of cytomegalovirus exposure and HLA in healthy donors. TCRdb keeps only in-frame clones here, not all; method: immunoSEQ multiplex PCR. The sample has tens of thousands of clones; roughly nine tenths are singletons. Sequencing was done on a sample of PBMCs. All receptors derive from a young woman in good health and CMV-seropositive.

The gene calls are TRBV6-1 and TRBJ2-7; D perhaps matches TRBD2 (6 bases). Germline assignment: CDR1 MNHNS and CDR2 SASEGT. The CDR3 length is 15 residues. V was clipped by 6 bases and J by 1 base, with 16 bases between them. CDR3 DNA sequence: TGTGCCAGCAGCCCAGTGGGCGGGGCGTCCTACGAGCAGTACTTC. It specifies CASSPVGGASYEQYF.

This clone was observed a handful of times. The rearrangement links TRBV4-2 to TRBJ1-2, with D perhaps TRBD1 (6 bases). Trimming stripped 4 bases from V and 0 bases from J, with 18 bases between. The CDR3 length is 17 residues. CDR1 is LGHNA, CDR2 YNFKEQ, per germline. The CDR3 nucleotides read TGTGCCAGCAGCCCTCTAGGACAGAAAGATTCTAACTATGGCTACACCTTC. Translation gives CASSPLGQKDSNYGYTF.

The chain links TRBV18 to TRBJ1-1; tentatively, D is TRBD1 (5 bases). V was cut by 2 bases and J by 3 bases, with 10 bases left in between. The CDR3 sequence is 14 residues long. Germline V gene data show CDR1 as KGHSH and CDR2 as LQKENI. For the CDR3, the DNA is TGTGCCAGCTCACCATACGTAGGGGACACTGAAGCTTTCTTT. Translated: CASSPYVGDTEAFF. The complete variable domain, with remaining parts taken from reference TRBV18 and TRBJ1-1, reads NAGVMQNPRHLVRRRGQEARLRCSPMKGHSHVYWYRQLPEEGLKFMVYLQKENIIDESGMPKERFSAEFPKEGPSILRIQQVVRGDSAAYFCASSPYVGDTEAFFGQGTRLTVV.

J is TRBJ1-2 and V is TRBV6-1; no clear D gene. Germline assignment: CDR1 MNHNS and CDR2 SASEGT. Trimming took 3 bases from V and 5 from J, leaving 16 bases between them. This CDR3 comprises 15 residues. The CDR3 loop reads CASSDPPGVFYGYTF. For the CDR3, the DNA is TGTGCCAGCAGTGATCCCCCGGGAGTATTTTATGGCTACACCTTC.

The CDR3 reads CASSSGTGGPTDTQYF. DNA for the CDR3: TGTGCCAGCAGCTCCGGAACGGGGGGGCCTACGGATACGCAGTATTTT. V and J are TRBV7-9 and TRBJ2-3; TRBD2 matches 8 bases. Germline values: CDR1 SEHNR, CDR2 FQNEAQ (reference sequence). The junction had 12 bases not matched to a gene; V was cut back by 4 bases and J by 6 bases. This CDR3 spans 16 amino acids.

J is TRBJ1-1 and V is TRBV7-1; 9 nucleotides match TRBD1. TRBV7-1 is treated as an ORF (open reading frame) with a function not yet certain. The CDR3 spans 11 residues. Trimming took 3 bases from V and 10 from J; bases not matched to a gene: 0. CDR3 nucleotides: TGTGCCAGCAGCTCGACAGGGGGAGCTTTCTTT. Translated: CASSSTGGAFF.

The gene calls are TRBV2 and TRBJ1-2, with 8 bases lining up with TRBD1. Looked up from germline, CDR1 is SNHLY and CDR2 is FYNNEI. The CDR3 covers 15 residues. The J segment lost 5 bases and the V segment lost 2 bases, leaving 7 bases of the junction unmatched. CDR3 nucleotides: TGTGCCAGCAGTGAACGGACAGGGCACCTTTATGGCTACACCTTC. The encoded protein is CASSERTGHLYGYTF.

The CDR3 here is CASSLAGAGVPDTQYF. CDR3 nucleotide sequence: TGCGCCAGCAGCTTGGCCGGAGCGGGGGTGCCAGATACGCAGTATTTT. The chain links TRBV5-1 to TRBJ2-3, with 8 bases matching TRBD2. Per germline, CDR1 SGHRS and CDR2 YFSETQ. Losses at the gene ends were 0 bases for V and 4 bases for J; bases not matched to a gene: 7. This CDR3 is 16 amino acids long.

The chain links TRBV4-2 to TRBJ2-2; a weak D match, TRBD1 (6 bases). Trimming shortened V by 0 bases and J by 2 bases, and 10 bases separated the two germline ends. Germline values: CDR1 LGHNA, CDR2 YNFKEQ. The CDR3 runs to 16 residues. CDR3 in amino acids: CASSQDGGRNTGELFF. CDR3 DNA: TGTGCCAGCAGCCAAGATGGGGGCAGAAACACCGGGGAGCTGTTTTTT.